This T cell receptor (beta chain) appears in the sequencing data of a study of T-cell memory formation after mild COVID-19. General study results and limits: From day 15 to 85, contracting clones were balanced between CD4 and CD8, whereas later expanders leaned toward CD4+.

A word on this clonotype: Antigen: not known.

Amplification by 5'RACE using constant-segment primers produced TCR alpha and TCR beta cDNA libraries that carried sample barcodes and UMIs. Via MiXCR, TCRdb re-called the 5' RACE reads, giving one row per CDR3 protein. The sample holds more than 350,000 distinct CDR3 sequences, under 25% seen once. The germline CDR1 and CDR2 sequences are SGDLS and YYNGEE. V lost 4 bases, J lost 4 bases, and 9 bases stayed unmatched. The CDR3 spans 17 residues. The rearrangement links TRBV9 to TRBJ2-3, with TRBD2 matching over 13 bases. This sequence was found in an adult woman who had mild COVID-19 (a few samples of this study predate the infection). Cell type and time point are not known. Sequenced material: PBMCs or a T cell subset sorted from them (not recorded which). CDR3 region: CASSLAPTSGGADTQYF. In DNA form, the CDR3 reads TGTGCCAGCAGCCTCGCACCCACTAGCGGGGGGGCAGATACGCAGTATTTT.